One and the same sample provided the 30 T cell receptor beta chains below, sequenced in a study of shared clonotypes between healthy human individuals (dated by TCRdb to between 2020 and 2021). CD8 naive samples were obtained by positive selection for CCR7 among CD45RO-negative cells, yielding a CD45RA+CCR7+ population from which TemRA cells were excluded. Libraries were constructed by the immunoSEQ multiplex PCR assay. TCRdb carries this immuneACCESS record with in-frame sequences only. Its versions omit some clonotypes, under half of them owing to an unresolved V gene in the studies checked, with the rest unexplained. Recorded for this sample are hundreds of thousands of clones; 80% to 95% of them occurred a single time. Around 24% of the sample rests with the top ten. Sequencing input: naive CD8+ T cells sorted from blood. The cell subset or site label on this specimen signifies: CD45RA+CCR7+. All receptors derive from a man under 40 in good health.

In its sample, this clone was seen a few times. The sample contains more than one DNA sequence encoding this CDR3. The V gene is TRBV27, the J gene TRBJ2-1; 8 bases match TRBD2. This CDR3 region has 14 residues. The V gene's germline CDR1 is MNHEY and CDR2 SMNVEV (reference sequence). Trimming at V came to 5 bases and at J to 0 bases, leaving 0 bases not matched to a gene. The chain's CDR3 is CASSGTSSYNEQFF. DNA of the CDR3: TGTGCCAGCAGTGGGACTAGCTCCTACAATGAGCAGTTCTTC.

Comment on this clone: Other nucleotide sequences in the sample specify the same CDR3. The chain links TRBV9 to TRBJ2-7; 8 nucleotides line up with TRBD2. Germline values: CDR1 SGDLS, CDR2 YYNGEE. The V and J ends lost 2 bases and 1 base, in that order; junction bases with no gene match: 2. CDR3 length equals 14 residues. The CDR3 loop reads CASSVGLGSYEQYF. The CDR3, as DNA: TGTGCCAGCAGCGTGGGACTAGGTTCCTACGAGCAGTACTTC.

The CDR3 loop reads CASSDDSSTGGNEKLFF. CDR3 coding DNA: TGTGCCAGCAGTGACGATTCTTCGACAGGGGGTAATGAAAAACTGTTTTTT. This chain joins TRBV2 and TRBJ1-4, with 9 bases fitting TRBD1. The trim removed 3 bases at V and 4 bases at J, leaving 9 bases unmatched. The CDR3 is made up of 17 amino acids. Germline loops: CDR1 SNHLY, CDR2 FYNNEI.

The chain combines TRBV28 with TRBJ1-2, with D perhaps TRBD1 (6 bases). Trimming removed 6 bases at V and 4 bases at J, with 15 bases between. The CDR3 is made up of 14 amino acids. Germline V lookup: CDR1 MDHEN, CDR2 SYDVKM. Written as DNA, the CDR3 is TGTGCCAGCAGGATACAGGGTGGCGGCTATGGCTACACCTTC. It yields the protein CASRIQGGGYGYTF.

This chain links TRBV6-1 with TRBJ1-2, with 8 bases aligning to TRBD1. This CDR3 contains 12 residues. Germline V lookup: CDR1 MNHNS, CDR2 SASEGT. V lost 8 bases to trimming and J lost 3 bases; unmatched junction nucleotides: 2. The CDR3 region is CASRTGYYGYTF. Written as DNA, the CDR3 is TGTGCCAGCCGGACAGGGTACTATGGCTACACCTTC.

The J gene is TRBJ2-1, the V gene TRBV6-5; D remains ambiguous. This CDR3 spans 13 amino acids. With 0 bases removed from V and 7 bases from J, the gap between germline ends came to 7 bases. Germline CDR1 is MNHEY and CDR2 is SVGAGI. The CDR3 bases are TGTGCCAGCAGTTACTCAATTGGGAATGAGCAGTTCTTC. It is translated as CASSYSIGNEQFF.

As to this clone: At one end, the junction sequence differs from germline, possibly due to a read error. The genes are TRBV5-5 and TRBJ2-1; 7 bases are a match to TRBD2. There are 16 residues in the CDR3. CDR1 SGHKS and CDR2 YYEKEE come from the germline V gene (reference sequence). The CDR3 coding sequence is TGTGCCAGCAACTTGTTATCTAGCGGAACCTACAATGAGCAGTTCTTC. Its protein is CASNLLSSGTYNEQFF.

This clone was picked up a small number of times. V gene TRBV10-1 combines with J gene TRBJ2-7, with D maybe TRBD1 (5 bases). The germline gives CDR1 WNHNN, CDR2 SYGVQD (reference sequence). CDR3 length: 13 residues. V lost 6 bases, J lost 3 bases, and 12 bases lay in between. CDR3 sequence: CASSRQTNYEQYF. The CDR3 DNA reads as TGCGCCAGCAGCCGACAGACCAACTACGAGCAGTACTTC.

This chain connects TRBV2 to TRBJ2-3; no definite D call. This CDR3 region has 15 residues. Trimming left V 8 bases short and J 0 bases short, with 15 bases between. CDR1 SNHLY and CDR2 FYNNEI come from the germline V gene. The CDR3: CASPLSRSSTDTQYF. The CDR3, as DNA: TGTGCCAGCCCCTTGTCTAGGTCTAGCACAGATACGCAGTATTTT.

V gene TRBV6-1 combines with J gene TRBJ2-3; 10 positions match TRBD1. V trimming: 3 bases; J trimming: 6 bases; junction bases outside the gene matches: 6. Germline CDR1 reads MNHNS; CDR2 reads SASEGT. The CDR3 length is 15 residues. The CDR3 DNA reads TGTGCCAGCAGTGACCGGGACAGGGGTGGGGATACGCAGTATTTT. Residues: CASSDRDRGGDTQYF.

This clone was counted only a few times. This rearrangement joins TRBV7-6 to TRBJ2-2; unclear D gene. The V end was cut by 1 base, the J end by 4 bases, with 7 bases between. This CDR3 contains 14 residues. The germline CDR1 and CDR2 sequences are SGHVS and FNYEAQ. The CDR3 here is CASSLGSFTGELFF. The CDR3 DNA is TGTGCCAGCAGCTTAGGCAGCTTCACCGGGGAGCTGTTTTTT.

In the case of this clone: A much larger clone lies a single base off, so this may be a read error. The same CDR3 arises from other DNA sequences in this sample as well. The chain has TRBV29-1 and TRBJ2-7, with 9 bases that match TRBD2. The CDR3 extends over 14 amino acids. V was pared by 7 bases and J by 5 bases, with 12 bases of the junction left unmatched. The germline V gene encodes CDR1 SQVTM and CDR2 ANQGSEA. CDR3 DNA: TGCAGCGGGGGGGGGCTAGCGGGATCCAACGAGCAGTACTTC. Its protein is CSGGGLAGSNEQYF.

V and J are TRBV6-1 and TRBJ2-2, with D unclear. The CDR3 spans 14 residues. CDR1 is MNHNS and CDR2 is SASEGT in the germline V gene. The V gene lost 0 bases and the J gene lost 6 bases, with 8 bases spanning the gap. CDR3 region: CASSEASLSGELFF. The CDR3, as DNA: TGTGCCAGCAGTGAAGCCAGTCTTTCCGGGGAGCTGTTTTTT.

The chain is built from TRBV19 and TRBJ1-5; D is perhaps TRBD1 (5 bases). The CDR3 has 13 residues. Germline CDR1 and CDR2: LNHDA and SQIVND (reference sequence). With 0 bases removed from V and 5 bases from J, the gap between germline ends came to 5 bases. The DNA for the CDR3 is TGTGCCAGTAGTATAGAGGGACATCAGCCCCAGCATTTT. This encodes CASSIEGHQPQHF.

V usage is TRBV2 and J usage is TRBJ2-7; D is undetermined. Deletions cut 10 bases from V and 7 bases from J, with 11 bases between. The V gene's germline CDR1 is SNHLY and CDR2 FYNNEI. This CDR3 has 10 amino acids. The CDR3 DNA follows: TGTGCCACCAAGGTGCGAGAGCAGTACTTC. Amino acid sequence: CATKVREQYF.

The rearrangement links TRBV14 to TRBJ2-3; the D gene is possibly TRBD2 (5 bases). The ends were cut back, 5 bases at V and 5 bases at J, with 26 bases in the middle. The CDR3 totals 18 residues. Germline CDR1 is SGHDN and CDR2 is FVKESK. Here the CDR3 DNA reads TGTGCCAGCAGCGGCCACCCGGGATGGTATCTTAGGGAAGATACGCAGTATTTT. Translated: CASSGHPGWYLREDTQYF.

The chain uses TRBV19 and TRBJ2-1, with 7 bases identical to TRBD1. This CDR3 comprises 15 residues. Germline values: CDR1 LNHDA, CDR2 SQIVND (reference sequence). After removal of 6 bases from V and 3 bases from J, the junction contained 8 bases not matched to a gene. The CDR3 coding sequence is TGTGCCAGTAGGACGACAGGGACCGTCTACAATGAGCAGTTCTTC. As protein: CASRTTGTVYNEQFF.

The chain couples TRBV18 to TRBJ2-7; D is perhaps TRBD1 (6 bases). The V end lost 2 bases, the J end lost 6 bases, and 20 bases lay between the germline ends. In germline, CDR1 is KGHSH, CDR2 LQKENI. The CDR3 length is 16 residues. The DNA for the CDR3 is TGTGCCAGCTCACCAACTGTCCGGACAGAGATGGGCGAGCAGTACTTC. This encodes CASSPTVRTEMGEQYF.

The chain is built from TRBV5-1 and TRBJ2-7; 11 nucleotides match TRBD1. The CDR3 extends over 15 amino acids. Trimming at V came to 4 bases and at J to 3 bases, leaving 6 bases not matched to a gene. CDR1 SGHRS and CDR2 YFSETQ come from the germline V gene. CDR3: CASSGPGQGVYEQYF. The CDR3 DNA reads TGCGCCAGCAGCGGGCCGGGACAGGGGGTCTACGAGCAGTACTTC.

Only one count was recorded for this clone. This chain uses TRBV7-9 with TRBJ2-3, with 12 bases matching TRBD2. From germline, CDR1 is SEHNR and CDR2 FQNEAQ (reference sequence). The CDR3 loop spans 13 amino acids. Trimming took 8 bases from V and 5 from J; bases not matched to a gene: 2. In nucleotides, the CDR3 is TGTGCCAGCTTGACTAGCGGGAGAGATACGCAGTATTTT. The encoded protein is CASLTSGRDTQYF.

This clone has just one count. This chain joins TRBV27 and TRBJ1-2, with TRBD1 matching over 7 bases. Looked up from germline, CDR1 is MNHEY and CDR2 is SMNVEV (reference sequence). V shed 5 bases and J 5 bases; nucleotides not matched to a gene: 5. The CDR3 spans 13 residues. The CDR3 nucleotides read TGTGCCAGCAGTAAATCGACAGGGTATGGCTACACCTTC. Translation gives CASSKSTGYGYTF.

The V gene is TRBV27, the J gene TRBJ2-2; D not certain. Trimming left V 2 bases short and J 3 bases short, with 16 bases between. The V gene's germline CDR1 is MNHEY and CDR2 SMNVEV (reference sequence). This CDR3 has 17 amino acids. For the CDR3, the DNA is TGTGCCAGCAGTTTACACGCAGCCGTAGAGGACACCGGGGAGCTGTTTTTT. Its translation: CASSLHAAVEDTGELFF.

CDR3 loop: CASSLETGREAFF. DNA of the CDR3: TGCGCCAGCAGCTTGGAAACAGGGCGCGAAGCTTTCTTT. This chain links TRBV5-1 with TRBJ1-1; D may be TRBD1 (6 bases). The CDR3 consists of 13 residues. Germline V CDR1 and CDR2: SGHRS, YFSETQ. V was trimmed by 0 bases and J by 8 bases, leaving 11 bases between them.

In its sample, this clone was seen once. The chain couples TRBV5-1 to TRBJ2-2, with 15 nucleotides matching TRBD2. Germline CDR1 SGHRS, CDR2 YFSETQ. Trimming took 7 bases from V and 8 from J; bases not matched to a gene: 18. The CDR3 has 19 residues. CDR3 sequence reads: CASGILGLAGGRVEGELFF. The CDR3 DNA follows: TGCGCCAGCGGGATCCTGGGACTAGCGGGAGGTCGAGTTGAGGGGGAGCTGTTTTTT.

The chain uses TRBV7-2 and TRBJ2-5; TRBD2 might be the D (5 bases). With 4 bases removed from V and 2 bases from J, the gap between germline ends came to 23 bases. This CDR3 is built from 18 residues. Germline lookup yields CDR1 SGHTA and CDR2 FQGNSA. The DNA of the CDR3 is TGTGCCAGCAGCTATTCTCCGGGAACTCTCACTGGGCAAGAGACCCAGTACTTC. Residues: CASSYSPGTLTGQETQYF.

This chain joins TRBV5-6 and TRBJ2-7; D tentatively fits TRBD1 or TRBD2 (5 bases each). CDR3 length: 13 residues. V was pared by 4 bases and J by 3 bases, with 11 bases between. Looked up from germline, CDR1 is SGHDT and CDR2 is YYEEEE. The CDR3 nucleotides read TGTGCCAGCAGCACCGGGACCTACTACGAGCAGTACTTC. Translating it yields CASSTGTYYEQYF.

This clone was observed once. CDR3: CASSLLGSTDTQYF. The CDR3 DNA sequence: TGTGCCAGCAGCCTCCTGGGGAGCACAGATACGCAGTATTTT. This chain uses TRBV7-9 with TRBJ2-3; no clear D. The V gene lost 5 bases and the J gene lost 0 bases, with 9 bases spanning the gap. The CDR3 contains 14 residues. Germline loops: CDR1 SEHNR, CDR2 FQNEAQ (reference sequence).

The chain links TRBV7-9 to TRBJ2-7; no clear D gene. CDR1 and CDR2 (germline): SEHNR, FQNEAQ (reference sequence). V was trimmed by 4 bases and J by 3 bases, leaving 13 bases between them. This CDR3 comprises 14 residues. The CDR3 protein is CASSSINKDYEQYF. The DNA of the CDR3 is TGTGCCAGCAGCTCAATAAATAAGGACTACGAGCAGTACTTC.

The rearrangement uses TRBV7-9 and TRBJ1-2; D is perhaps TRBD1 (6 bases). The CDR3 loop spans 14 amino acids. Germline CDR1 and CDR2: SEHNR and FQNEAQ (reference sequence). Trimming took off 1 base at V and 4 bases at J, with 10 bases between the two ends. As DNA, the CDR3 is TGTGCCAGCAGCTTAGTTGACAGGACCTATGGCTACACCTTC. Its protein product is CASSLVDRTYGYTF.

The chain recombines TRBV7-9 with TRBJ2-5; 7 bases map to TRBD2. V shed 8 bases, J shed 1 base, and the junction held 13 bases outside the gene matches. Per the germline V gene, CDR1 is SEHNR and CDR2 is FQNEAQ (reference sequence). The CDR3 runs 16 residues. The CDR3 DNA follows: TGTGCCAGCCTACGGGCGGGAGAAGGGCCCCAAGAGACCCAGTACTTC. It is translated as CASLRAGEGPQETQYF.